This T cell receptor beta chain was found in a study of blood T cell repertoires in COVID-19. Whole-study context: Sample material is recorded as cDNA or gDNA derived from T cells, B-cell-depleted T cells, or PBMCs.

Some clones are missing from TCRdb's copy, which holds only in-frame ones; the method was immunoSEQ multiplex PCR. Found here are about 100,000 clones, 80% to 90% of them singletons; the top ten hold about 4.6%. Sequencing was done on a sample of peripheral blood. The TCR comes from a human donor in a cohort sampled during active COVID-19.

CDR3 loop: CASSFQPPGQGGQWDTEAFF. CDR3 in DNA: TGCGCCAGCAGCTTCCAACCCCCCGGACAGGGCGGGCAGTGGGACACTGAAGCTTTCTTT. The chain recombines TRBV5-1 with TRBJ1-1, with 8 positions matching TRBD1. The germline V gene encodes CDR1 SGHRS and CDR2 YFSETQ. The CDR3 covers 20 residues. V lost 2 bases and J lost 3; bases outside the gene matches: 21.